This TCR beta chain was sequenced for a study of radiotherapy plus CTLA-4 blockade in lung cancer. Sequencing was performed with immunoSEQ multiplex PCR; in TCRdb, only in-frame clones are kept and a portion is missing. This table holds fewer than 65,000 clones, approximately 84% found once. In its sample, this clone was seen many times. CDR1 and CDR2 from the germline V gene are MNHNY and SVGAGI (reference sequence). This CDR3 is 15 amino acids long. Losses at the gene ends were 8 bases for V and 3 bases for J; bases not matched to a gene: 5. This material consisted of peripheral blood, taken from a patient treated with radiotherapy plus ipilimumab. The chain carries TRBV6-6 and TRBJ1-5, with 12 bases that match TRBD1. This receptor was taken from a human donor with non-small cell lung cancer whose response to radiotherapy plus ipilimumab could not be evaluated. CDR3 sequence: CASSTGQGANQPQHF. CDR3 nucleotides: TGTGCCAGCTCCACGGGACAGGGGGCCAATCAGCCCCAGCATTTT.